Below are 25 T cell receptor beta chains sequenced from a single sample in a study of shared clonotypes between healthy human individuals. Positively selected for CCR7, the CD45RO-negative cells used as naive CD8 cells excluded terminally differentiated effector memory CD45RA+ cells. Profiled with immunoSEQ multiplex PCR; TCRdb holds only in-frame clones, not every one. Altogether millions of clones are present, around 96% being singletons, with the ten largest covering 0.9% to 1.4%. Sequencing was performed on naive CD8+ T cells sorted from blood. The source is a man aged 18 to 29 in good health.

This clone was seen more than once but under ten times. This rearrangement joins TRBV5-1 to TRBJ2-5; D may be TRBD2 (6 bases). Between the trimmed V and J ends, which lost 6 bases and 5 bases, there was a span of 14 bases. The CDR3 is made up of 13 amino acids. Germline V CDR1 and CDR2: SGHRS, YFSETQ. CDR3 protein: CASTGGVGETQYF. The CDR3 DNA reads TGCGCCAGCACCGGAGGGGTGGGGGAGACCCAGTACTTC.

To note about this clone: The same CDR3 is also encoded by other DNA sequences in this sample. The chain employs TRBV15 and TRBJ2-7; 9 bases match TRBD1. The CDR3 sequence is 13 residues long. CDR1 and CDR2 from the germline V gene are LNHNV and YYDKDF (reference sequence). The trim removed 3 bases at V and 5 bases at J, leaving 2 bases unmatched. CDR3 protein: CATSRDRGHEQYF. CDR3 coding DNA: TGTGCCACCAGCAGGGACAGGGGACACGAGCAGTACTTC.

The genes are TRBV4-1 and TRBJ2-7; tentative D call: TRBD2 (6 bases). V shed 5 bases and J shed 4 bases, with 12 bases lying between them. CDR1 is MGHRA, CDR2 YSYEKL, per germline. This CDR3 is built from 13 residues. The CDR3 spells CASSGTGGYEQYF. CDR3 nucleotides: TGCGCCAGCAGCGGAACTGGGGGGTACGAGCAGTACTTC.

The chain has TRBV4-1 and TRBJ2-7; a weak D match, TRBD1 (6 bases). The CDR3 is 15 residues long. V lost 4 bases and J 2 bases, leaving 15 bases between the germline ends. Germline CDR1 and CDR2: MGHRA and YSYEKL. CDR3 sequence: CASSLGAGETYEQYF. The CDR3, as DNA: TGCGCCAGCAGCCTCGGGGCAGGGGAGACCTACGAGCAGTACTTC.

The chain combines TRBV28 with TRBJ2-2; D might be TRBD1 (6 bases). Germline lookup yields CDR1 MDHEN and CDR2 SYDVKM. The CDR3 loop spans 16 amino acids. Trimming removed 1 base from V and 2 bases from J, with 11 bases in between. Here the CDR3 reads CASSLFAGANTGELFF. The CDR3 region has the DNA TGTGCCAGCAGTTTATTTGCAGGGGCAAACACCGGGGAGCTGTTTTTT.

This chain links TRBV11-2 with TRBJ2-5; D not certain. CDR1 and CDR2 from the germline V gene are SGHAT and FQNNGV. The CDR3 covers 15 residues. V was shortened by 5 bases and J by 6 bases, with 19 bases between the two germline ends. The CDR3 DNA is TGTGCCAGCAGCGAAGAAGCGTTTACCGAGAAGACCCAGTACTTC. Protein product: CASSEEAFTEKTQYF.

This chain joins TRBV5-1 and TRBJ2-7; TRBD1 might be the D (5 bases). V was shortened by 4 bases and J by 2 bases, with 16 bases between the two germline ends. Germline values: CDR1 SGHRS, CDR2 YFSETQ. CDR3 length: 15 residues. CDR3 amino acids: CASSLGQGRAYEQYF. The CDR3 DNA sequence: TGCGCCAGCAGCCTCGGGCAGGGTAGAGCCTACGAGCAGTACTTC.

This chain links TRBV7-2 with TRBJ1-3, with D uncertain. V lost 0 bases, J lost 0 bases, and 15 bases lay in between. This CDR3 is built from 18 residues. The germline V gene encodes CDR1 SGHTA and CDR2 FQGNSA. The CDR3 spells CASSLASPDNFSGNTIYF. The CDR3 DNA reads TGTGCCAGCAGCTTAGCGAGCCCGGATAACTTCTCTGGAAACACCATATATTTT.

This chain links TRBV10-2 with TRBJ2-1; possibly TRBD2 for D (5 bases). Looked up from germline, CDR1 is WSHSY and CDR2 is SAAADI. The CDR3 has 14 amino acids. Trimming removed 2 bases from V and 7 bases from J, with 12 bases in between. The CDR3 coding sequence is TGCGCCAGCAGTGAGGGTGATAGCGCTAATGAGCAGTTCTTC. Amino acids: CASSEGDSANEQFF.

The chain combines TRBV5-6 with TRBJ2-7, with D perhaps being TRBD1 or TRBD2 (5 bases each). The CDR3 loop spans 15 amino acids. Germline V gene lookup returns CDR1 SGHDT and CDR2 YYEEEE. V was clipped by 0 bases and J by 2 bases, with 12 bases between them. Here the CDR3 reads CASSLAGTGTYEQYF. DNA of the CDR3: TGTGCCAGCAGCTTGGCCGGGACGGGCACCTACGAGCAGTACTTC. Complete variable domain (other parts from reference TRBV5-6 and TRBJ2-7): DAGVTQSPTHLIKTRGQQVTLRCSPKSGHDTVSWYQQALGQGPQFIFQYYEEEERQRGNFPDRFSGHQFPNYSSELNVNALLLGDSALYLCASSLAGTGTYEQYFGPGTRLTVT.

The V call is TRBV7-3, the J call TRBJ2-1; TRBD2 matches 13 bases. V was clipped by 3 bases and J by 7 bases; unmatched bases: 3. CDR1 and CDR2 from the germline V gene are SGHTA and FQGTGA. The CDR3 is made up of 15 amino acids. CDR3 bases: TGTGCCAGCAGCTTCGGACTAGCGGGGGTTAATGAGCAGTTCTTC. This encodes CASSFGLAGVNEQFF.

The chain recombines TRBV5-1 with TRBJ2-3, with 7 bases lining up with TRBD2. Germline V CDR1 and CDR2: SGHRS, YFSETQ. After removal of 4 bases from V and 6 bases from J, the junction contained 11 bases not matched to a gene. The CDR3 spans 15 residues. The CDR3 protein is CASSATGTMGDTQYF. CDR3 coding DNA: TGCGCCAGCAGCGCGACCGGGACTATGGGGGATACGCAGTATTTT.

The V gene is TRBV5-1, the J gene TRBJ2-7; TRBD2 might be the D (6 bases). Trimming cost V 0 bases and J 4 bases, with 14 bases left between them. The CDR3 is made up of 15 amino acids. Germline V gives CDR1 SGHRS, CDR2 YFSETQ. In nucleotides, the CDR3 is TGCGCCAGCAGCTTGGGCGGGTTCGGGAGATACGAGCAGTACTTC. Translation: CASSLGGFGRYEQYF.

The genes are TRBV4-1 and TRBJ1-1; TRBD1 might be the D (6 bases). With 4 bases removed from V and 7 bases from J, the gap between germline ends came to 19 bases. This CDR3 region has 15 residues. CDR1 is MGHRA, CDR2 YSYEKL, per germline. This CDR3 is CASSLRTGYEFEAFF. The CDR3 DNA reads TGCGCCAGCAGCCTGCGAACAGGGTACGAATTTGAAGCTTTCTTT.

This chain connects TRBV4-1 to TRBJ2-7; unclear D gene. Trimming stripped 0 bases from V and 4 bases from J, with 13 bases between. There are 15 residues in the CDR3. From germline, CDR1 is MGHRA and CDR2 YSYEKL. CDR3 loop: CASSQDYWGTYEQYF. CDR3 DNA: TGCGCCAGCAGCCAAGATTACTGGGGAACGTACGAGCAGTACTTC.

This CDR3 reads CASSPRIYEQYF. The CDR3 DNA sequence: TGTGCCAGCAGTCCGCGAATCTACGAGCAGTACTTC. The rearrangement links TRBV6-6 to TRBJ2-7; D is ambiguous. With 5 bases removed from V and 3 bases from J, the gap between germline ends came to 8 bases. Germline lookup yields CDR1 MNHNY and CDR2 SVGAGI (reference sequence). The CDR3 is 12 residues long.

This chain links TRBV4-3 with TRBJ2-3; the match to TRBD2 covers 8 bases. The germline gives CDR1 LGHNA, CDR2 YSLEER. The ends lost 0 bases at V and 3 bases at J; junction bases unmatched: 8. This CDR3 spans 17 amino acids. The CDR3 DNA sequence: TGCGCCAGCAGCCAAGATGGTCGAGCGGGAGAGACAGATACGCAGTATTTT. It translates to CASSQDGRAGETDTQYF.

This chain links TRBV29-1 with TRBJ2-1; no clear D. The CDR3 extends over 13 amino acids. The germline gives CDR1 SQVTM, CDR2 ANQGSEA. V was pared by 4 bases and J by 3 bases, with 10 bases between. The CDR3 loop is CSVVRPSYNEQFF. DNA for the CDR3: TGCAGCGTTGTAAGGCCGAGCTACAATGAGCAGTTCTTC.

CDR3 protein: CASSYSVTDYGYTF. CDR3 nucleotide sequence: TGTGCCAGCAGTTACTCCGTCACAGACTATGGCTACACCTTC. The chain has TRBV6-5 and TRBJ1-2; D remains unclear. The CDR3 spans 14 residues. CDR1 and CDR2 (germline): MNHEY, SVGAGI. V lost 0 bases, J lost 3 bases, and 8 bases lay in between.

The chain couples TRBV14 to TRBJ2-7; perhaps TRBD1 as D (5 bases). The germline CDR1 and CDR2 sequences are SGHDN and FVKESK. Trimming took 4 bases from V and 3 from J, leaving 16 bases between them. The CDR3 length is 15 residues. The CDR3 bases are TGTGCCAGCAGCCCGACAGAGTCAAAGGGCTACGAGCAGTACTTC. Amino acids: CASSPTESKGYEQYF.

CDR3 residues: CASSLVPGLFEYF. The CDR3 region has the DNA TGTGCCAGCAGCTTAGTTCCGGGACTATTTGAGTATTTT. The rearrangement links TRBV7-9 to TRBJ2-3, with 7 bases identical to TRBD2. Germline values: CDR1 SEHNR, CDR2 FQNEAQ (reference sequence). V trimming: 1 base; J trimming: 13 bases; junction bases outside the gene matches: 8. CDR3 size: 13 residues.

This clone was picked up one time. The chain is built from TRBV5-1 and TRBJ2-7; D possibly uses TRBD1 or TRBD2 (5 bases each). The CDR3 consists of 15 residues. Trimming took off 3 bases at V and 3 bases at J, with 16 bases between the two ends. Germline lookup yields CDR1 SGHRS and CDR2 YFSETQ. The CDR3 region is CASSSDGTGFYEQYF. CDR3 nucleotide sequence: TGCGCCAGCAGCTCGGACGGGACGGGTTTCTACGAGCAGTACTTC.

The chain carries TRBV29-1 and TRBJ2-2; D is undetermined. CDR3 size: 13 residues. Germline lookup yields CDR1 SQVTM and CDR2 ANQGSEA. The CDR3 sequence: CSVETLNTGELFF. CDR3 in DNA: TGCAGTGTCGAGACACTGAACACCGGGGAGCTGTTTTTT.

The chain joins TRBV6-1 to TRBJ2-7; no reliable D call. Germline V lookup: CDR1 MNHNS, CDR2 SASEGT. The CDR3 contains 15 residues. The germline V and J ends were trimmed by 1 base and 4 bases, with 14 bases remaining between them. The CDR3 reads CASSEDLTYPYEQYF. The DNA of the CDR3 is TGTGCCAGCAGTGAAGATTTGACATACCCTTACGAGCAGTACTTC.

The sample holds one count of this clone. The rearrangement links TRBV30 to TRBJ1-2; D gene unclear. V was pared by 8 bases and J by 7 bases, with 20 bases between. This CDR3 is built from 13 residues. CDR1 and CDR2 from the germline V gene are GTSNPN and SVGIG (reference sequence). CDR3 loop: CAGYGLKDPGYTF. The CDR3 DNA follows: TGTGCCGGGTACGGCCTCAAAGACCCTGGCTACACCTTC.